This T cell receptor (beta chain) stems from a study of identical twins. Study observations and caveats: Insertions were reduced in abundant cord blood beta clonotypes but not in memory repertoires. Twins shared beta out-of-frame sequences in excess, but this excess was weaker.

A remark on this clonotype: Its antigen is not known.

Each donor (without exception) was a healthy Caucasian. V gave up 5 bases and J gave up 8 bases, with 27 bases separating them. From germline, CDR1 is MDHEN and CDR2 SYDVKM. The CDR3 is made up of 18 amino acids. With template switching, a universal primer site was added, and the cDNA carried unique molecular identifiers. One entry per CDR3 protein, called by TCRdb with MiXCR from the 5' RACE reads. The repertoire has fewer than 650,000 distinct CDR3 sequences, 7.5% to 10% of them found once; the top ten carry under 3%. The same sample was also used in a study of yellow fever vaccine responses in identical twins.

The sequencing input was PBMCs. This TCR came from a woman aged 18 to 35 in good health. The chain is built from TRBV28 and TRBJ1-4; D is possibly TRBD1 (6 bases). This chain's CDR3 is CASSIIRLQGLTWEKLFF. The CDR3 DNA follows: TGTGCCAGCAGTATTATACGGTTACAGGGCCTGACTTGGGAAAAACTGTTTTTT.